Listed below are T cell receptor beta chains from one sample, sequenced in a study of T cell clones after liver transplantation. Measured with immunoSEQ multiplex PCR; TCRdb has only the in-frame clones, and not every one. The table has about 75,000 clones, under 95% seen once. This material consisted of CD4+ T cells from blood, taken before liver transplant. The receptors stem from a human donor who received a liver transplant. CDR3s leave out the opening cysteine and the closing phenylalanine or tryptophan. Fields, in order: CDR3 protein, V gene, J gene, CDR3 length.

CDR3 protein: SGLGERTEQF; V gene: TRBV29-1; J gene: TRBJ2-1; CDR3 length: 10
CDR3 protein: ASSSLQGVREKLF; V gene: TRBV27; J gene: TRBJ1-4; CDR3 length: 13
CDR3 protein: ASSRGTEAF; V gene: TRBV27; J gene: TRBJ1-1; CDR3 length: 9
CDR3 protein: ASSSGQGYEQY; V gene: TRBV5-4; J gene: TRBJ2-7; CDR3 length: 11
CDR3 protein: ASGLAGINEQF; V gene: TRBV12-5; J gene: TRBJ2-1; CDR3 length: 11
CDR3 protein: ASGSSGADTQY; V gene: TRBV12-5; J gene: TRBJ2-3; CDR3 length: 11
CDR3 protein: ASSSDSGRDTQY; V gene: TRBV7-3; J gene: TRBJ2-3; CDR3 length: 12
CDR3 protein: ASSSLADHLYEQY; V gene: TRBV11-3; J gene: TRBJ2-7; CDR3 length: 13
CDR3 protein: ASSISWDSRQPQH; V gene: TRBV19; J gene: TRBJ1-5; CDR3 length: 13
CDR3 protein: ASGGETGVWTGELF; V gene: TRBV5-1; J gene: TRBJ2-2; CDR3 length: 14
CDR3 protein: ASRDDRTSGRGEQF; V gene: TRBV14; J gene: TRBJ2-1; CDR3 length: 14
CDR3 protein: ASTGGLAVSTDTQY; V gene: TRBV5-4; J gene: TRBJ2-3; CDR3 length: 14
CDR3 protein: ASSEAFGTPDYSNQPQH; V gene: TRBV2; J gene: TRBJ1-5; CDR3 length: 17
CDR3 protein: ASSLAGLGTT; V gene: TRBV5-4; J gene: TRBJ1-2; CDR3 length: 10
CDR3 protein: ASSLGVGWQETQY; V gene: TRBV5-1; J gene: TRBJ2-5; CDR3 length: 13
CDR3 protein: ASSLIGQNEQF; V gene: TRBV11-2; J gene: TRBJ2-1; CDR3 length: 11
CDR3 protein: ASSVQQGGMETQY; V gene: TRBV27; J gene: TRBJ2-5; CDR3 length: 13
CDR3 protein: ASSESGALVYEQY; V gene: TRBV2; J gene: TRBJ2-7; CDR3 length: 13
CDR3 protein: ASSIDSSLSGRSTDTQY; V gene: TRBV19; J gene: TRBJ2-3; CDR3 length: 17
CDR3 protein: ASSQDHGSSSSYEQY; V gene: TRBV4-1; J gene: TRBJ2-7; CDR3 length: 15
CDR3 protein: ASSQEATSGSYNEQF; V gene: TRBV4-1; J gene: TRBJ2-1; CDR3 length: 15
CDR3 protein: ASSLDRGQLQF; V gene: TRBV7-8; J gene: TRBJ2-1; CDR3 length: 11
CDR3 protein: ASSLVLGYT; V gene: TRBV7-2; J gene: TRBJ1-2; CDR3 length: 9
CDR3 protein: ARLRSLAGANSTDTQY; V gene: TRBV7-3; J gene: TRBJ2-3; CDR3 length: 16
CDR3 protein: ASSIESGYEQY; V gene: TRBV19; J gene: TRBJ2-7; CDR3 length: 11
CDR3 protein: ASSLSSRAYNEQF; V gene: TRBV5-1; J gene: TRBJ2-1; CDR3 length: 13
CDR3 protein: ASRRDRGNAYNEQF; V gene: TRBV28; J gene: TRBJ2-1; CDR3 length: 14
CDR3 protein: ASRAGGFYEQY; V gene: TRBV10-3; J gene: TRBJ2-7; CDR3 length: 11
CDR3 protein: ASSPSATSTDTQY; V gene: TRBV11-3; J gene: TRBJ2-3; CDR3 length: 13
CDR3 protein: ASSLGQNQPQH; V gene: TRBV27; J gene: TRBJ1-5; CDR3 length: 11
CDR3 protein: ASSSTSRQVNEQF; V gene: TRBV19; J gene: TRBJ2-1; CDR3 length: 13
CDR3 protein: ASSPQGQRSGELF; V gene: TRBV18; J gene: TRBJ2-2; CDR3 length: 13
CDR3 protein: ASSPRGVGEQY; V gene: TRBV7-3; J gene: TRBJ2-7; CDR3 length: 11
CDR3 protein: ASKALGRAGYEQY; V gene: TRBV27; J gene: TRBJ2-7; CDR3 length: 13
CDR3 protein: ASRNRGMGEGPVY; V gene: TRBV2; J gene: TRBJ2-5; CDR3 length: 13
CDR3 protein: ASTGPYSNQPQH; V gene: TRBV10-2; J gene: TRBJ1-5; CDR3 length: 12
CDR3 protein: ASSPWMGSQQF; V gene: TRBV5-8; J gene: TRBJ2-1; CDR3 length: 11
CDR3 protein: ASTDPVAGVNNEQF; V gene: TRBV6-6; J gene: TRBJ2-1; CDR3 length: 14
CDR3 protein: ASSPHRGDWDEQF; V gene: TRBV11-3; J gene: TRBJ2-1; CDR3 length: 13
CDR3 protein: ASSPSQGRTEAF; V gene: TRBV7-2; J gene: TRBJ1-1; CDR3 length: 12
CDR3 protein: ASSYGTQTEAF; V gene: TRBV7-9; J gene: TRBJ1-1; CDR3 length: 11
CDR3 protein: ASSPYPQGRTGELF; V gene: TRBV28; J gene: TRBJ2-2; CDR3 length: 14
CDR3 protein: ASSKRQKQEAYEQY; V gene: TRBV21-1; J gene: TRBJ2-7; CDR3 length: 14
CDR3 protein: ASSLGRVGSNQPQH; V gene: TRBV27; J gene: TRBJ1-5; CDR3 length: 14
CDR3 protein: ASSLGAGQYGYT; V gene: TRBV7-9; J gene: TRBJ1-2; CDR3 length: 12